This TCR beta chain stems from a study of cytomegalovirus exposure and HLA in healthy donors. This clone has just a few counts. Its antigen is not known. Study-level findings and limits: The study designated about 180 TCR beta chains cytomegalovirus-associated. Confirmation was obtained in vitro that a few CMV-associated chains are specific for CMV antigens.

It was with 60 Vbeta and 13 Jbeta primers that the PCR ran. Clones were sequenced by immunoSEQ multiplex PCR, and TCRdb holds only the in-frame ones, with some missing. The sample contains 150,000 to 200,000 clones, approximately 81% of which appear only once. The receptor's source is a man between 18 and 29 years old in good health and CMV-seropositive. The material sequenced was PBMCs.

Here the CDR3 reads CSVGVGLGNTEAFF. CDR3 coding DNA: TGCAGCGTCGGGGTCGGTCTCGGGAACACTGAAGCTTTCTTT. J is TRBJ1-1 and V is TRBV29-1; D call uncertain. The germline gives CDR1 SQVTM, CDR2 ANQGSEA. The CDR3 totals 14 residues. Trimming removed 6 bases from V and 1 base from J, with 15 bases in between.